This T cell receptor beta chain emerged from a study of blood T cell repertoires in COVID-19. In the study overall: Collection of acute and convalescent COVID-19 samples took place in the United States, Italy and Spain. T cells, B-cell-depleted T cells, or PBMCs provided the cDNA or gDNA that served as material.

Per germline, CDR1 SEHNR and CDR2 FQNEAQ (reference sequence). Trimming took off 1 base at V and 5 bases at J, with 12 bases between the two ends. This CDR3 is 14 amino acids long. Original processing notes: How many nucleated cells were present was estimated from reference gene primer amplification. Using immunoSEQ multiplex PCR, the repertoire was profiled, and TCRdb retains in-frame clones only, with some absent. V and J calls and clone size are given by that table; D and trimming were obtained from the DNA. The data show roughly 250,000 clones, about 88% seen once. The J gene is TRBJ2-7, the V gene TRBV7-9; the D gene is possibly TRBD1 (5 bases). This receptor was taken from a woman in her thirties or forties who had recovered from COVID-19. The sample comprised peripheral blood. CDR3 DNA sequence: TGTGCCAGCAGCTTAGGCCAGGGAAGGGACGAGCAGTACTTC. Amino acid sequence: CASSLGQGRDEQYF.